The 29 T cell receptor beta chains below all came from one sample that was sequenced in a study of response to subunit inactivated influenza vaccine. MiXCR, run by TCRdb on the RT-PCR reads, gives a single entry per CDR3 protein. This sample carries about 520,000 distinct CDR3 sequences, roughly 7.9% of them seen once, and the ten largest clones take 10% to 15%. The sequences come from PBMCs from blood, collected around 25 months after vaccination. The receptors were gathered from a man between 50 and 75 years old who received an inactivated influenza vaccine.

This chain connects TRBV6-2 or TRBV6-3 to TRBJ1-5; 7 nucleotides agree with TRBD1. The ends lost 5 bases at V and 0 bases at J; junction bases unmatched: 7. This CDR3 contains 16 residues. Germline assignment: CDR1 MNHEY and CDR2 SVGEGT. For the CDR3, the DNA is TGTGCCAGCAGTAACCGGGACAGCGGTAGCAATCAGCCCCAGCATTTT. This codes for CASSNRDSGSNQPQHF.

The chain carries TRBV12-3 or TRBV12-4 and TRBJ2-1, with a tentative D call TRBD1 (5 bases). This CDR3 comprises 13 residues. Trimming removed 7 bases from V and 8 bases from J, with 15 bases in between. The CDR3 DNA sequence: TGTGCCAGCACCACACCCGGACATGATGAGCAGTTCTTC. This gives the protein CASTTPGHDEQFF.

This clonotype appeared a few times. As DNA, the CDR3 is TGTGCCAGCAGCCCGGGACTAGCGGGATTCGTCTCCTACGAGCAGTACTTC. Encoded protein: CASSPGLAGFVSYEQYF. This chain joins TRBV7-2 and TRBJ2-7; 13 bases are shared with TRBD2. The CDR3 loop spans 17 amino acids. J was trimmed by 0 bases and V by 5 bases; bases with no gene match: 7. Germline V gives CDR1 SGHTA, CDR2 FQGNSA.

This clonotype was seen ten or more times. The V gene is TRBV10-3, the J gene TRBJ2-7; D is possibly TRBD1 or TRBD2 (5 bases each). Deletions cut 6 bases from V and 5 bases from J, with 20 bases between. This CDR3 has 15 amino acids. In germline, CDR1 is ENHRY, CDR2 SYGVKD. In nucleotides, the CDR3 is TGTGCCATCAGCCCCAGCGACCGGGACCCCAACGAGCAGTACTTC. Its translation: CAISPSDRDPNEQYF.

This clonotype came up many times. The genes are TRBV7-8 and TRBJ2-1; D may be TRBD1 (5 bases). The CDR3 is 16 residues long. V was cut by 1 base and J by 8 bases, with 18 bases left in between. Germline CDR1 SGHVS, CDR2 FQNEAQ. CDR3 in amino acids: CASSLGGGSRVDEQFF. DNA of the CDR3: TGTGCCAGCAGCTTAGGGGGCGGTTCCAGAGTCGATGAGCAGTTCTTC.

This clonotype was recorded many times. The chain employs TRBV28 and TRBJ1-1, with D uncertain. Germline lookup yields CDR1 MDHEN and CDR2 SYDVKM. V shed 2 bases and J shed 1 base, with 5 bases lying between them. The CDR3 has 13 amino acids. CDR3 in amino acids: CASSLKGNTEAFF. The CDR3 DNA follows: TGTGCCAGCAGTTTAAAGGGGAACACTGAAGCTTTCTTT.

The genes are TRBV5-1 and TRBJ2-5, with 7 positions matching TRBD2. The CDR3 contains 18 residues. J was trimmed by 1 base and V by 0 bases; bases with no gene match: 12. Germline CDR1 SGHRS, CDR2 YFSETQ. The CDR3 protein is CASSLAGLGIPTQETQYF. Here the CDR3 DNA reads TGCGCCAGCAGCTTGGCCGGACTAGGTATACCGACCCAAGAGACCCAGTACTTC.

This clonotype appeared many times. The J gene is TRBJ1-5, the V gene TRBV7-8, with unresolved D. CDR1 is SGHVS and CDR2 is FQNEAQ in the germline V gene. The CDR3 length is 14 residues. The V end lost 0 bases, the J end lost 4 bases, and 7 bases lay between the germline ends. For the CDR3, the DNA is TGTGCCAGCAGCTTAGCGTCGGGTAATCAGCCCCAGCATTTT. Protein sequence: CASSLASGNQPQHF.

The chain has TRBV12-3 or TRBV12-4 and TRBJ2-2, with D uncertain. Trimming removed 5 bases at V and 6 bases at J, with 13 bases between. The CDR3 covers 14 residues. The CDR3 spells CASSAKMGPGELFF. CDR3 in DNA: TGTGCCAGCAGTGCCAAGATGGGCCCCGGGGAGCTGTTTTTT.

This clonotype was seen many times. V usage is TRBV10-3 and J usage is TRBJ2-3; unclear D gene. Germline values: CDR1 ENHRY, CDR2 SYGVKD. The CDR3 covers 12 residues. With 2 bases removed from V and 6 bases from J, the gap between germline ends came to 6 bases. The CDR3 sequence is CAISETVDTQYF. The CDR3 DNA is TGTGCCATCAGTGAGACCGTTGATACGCAGTATTTT.

In its sample, this clonotype was seen a few times. The gene calls are TRBV6-2 or TRBV6-3 and TRBJ2-5, with D perhaps matching TRBD1 (5 bases). V lost 2 bases and J lost 1, with 8 bases in between. CDR3 length equals 14 residues. Germline lookup yields CDR1 MNHEY and CDR2 SVGEGT. CDR3 loop: CASSYPDTQETQYF. The CDR3 DNA reads TGTGCCAGCAGTTACCCGGACACCCAAGAGACCCAGTACTTC.

The table lists this clonotype with many counts. This chain uses TRBV4-1 with TRBJ1-3; TRBD1 aligns across 9 bases. V lost 6 bases and J lost 0; bases outside the gene matches: 3. The CDR3 has 15 residues. In germline, CDR1 is MGHRA, CDR2 YSYEKL. In DNA form, the CDR3 reads TGCGCCAGCAGGGACAGGGGCGCCTCTGGAAACACCATATATTTT. This sequence encodes CASRDRGASGNTIYF.

This clonotype was counted between two and nine times. This chain connects TRBV29-1 to TRBJ2-7, with D perhaps matching TRBD2 (6 bases). Trimming left V 1 base short and J 6 bases short, with 10 bases between. This CDR3 has 12 amino acids. Germline V gene lookup returns CDR1 SQVTM and CDR2 ANQGSEA. The CDR3 protein is CSVEGDSLEQYF. CDR3 in DNA: TGCAGCGTTGAAGGGGACTCGCTCGAGCAGTACTTC.

The chain carries TRBV20-1 and TRBJ2-1; the match to TRBD2 covers 10 bases. J was trimmed by 7 bases and V by 3 bases; bases with no gene match: 6. CDR1 is DFQATT, CDR2 SNEGSKA, per germline (reference sequence). The CDR3 contains 14 residues. The CDR3 sequence is CSASDQREGNEQFF. In nucleotides, the CDR3 is TGCAGTGCTAGCGACCAGCGGGAGGGAAATGAGCAGTTCTTC.

The chain links TRBV6-1 to TRBJ2-7; 11 bases align to TRBD1. The end of the DNA aligns better with TRBJ2-1, so the J call may be wrong. Germline V lookup: CDR1 MNHNS, CDR2 SASEGT. This CDR3 is 15 amino acids long. In DNA, the CDR3 is TGTGCCAGCAGTGACCGGACAGGGGGCTACTACGAGCAGTTCTTC. It is translated as CASSDRTGGYYEQFF.

This clonotype has at least ten counts. The V and J genes are TRBV14 and TRBJ2-1; D unresolved. Trimming cost V 0 bases and J 0 bases, with 15 bases left between them. Germline V lookup: CDR1 SGHDN, CDR2 FVKESK. The CDR3 runs 18 residues. The CDR3 reads CASSQEWTTGTSYNEQFF. As DNA, the CDR3 is TGTGCCAGCAGCCAAGAATGGACGACTGGAACCTCCTACAATGAGCAGTTCTTC.

In its sample, this clonotype was seen many times. The rearrangement uses TRBV28 and TRBJ2-2; 9 bases fit TRBD1. The V and J ends lost 5 bases and 4 bases, in that order; junction bases with no gene match: 8. The CDR3 is made up of 16 amino acids. Germline CDR1 reads MDHEN; CDR2 reads SYDVKM. The CDR3 coding sequence is TGTGCCAGCAGTCCCGCCTACAGGGGGCCCACCGGGGAGCTGTTTTTT. This gives the protein CASSPAYRGPTGELFF.

This clonotype was counted a few times. The rearrangement uses TRBV5-1 and TRBJ2-3; D gene uncertain. This CDR3 has 16 amino acids. Trimming stripped 3 bases from V and 1 base from J, with 15 bases between. Germline CDR1 SGHRS, CDR2 YFSETQ. The CDR3 DNA reads as TGCGCCAGCAGCTCAGGACCCCAATCAGGCACAGATACGCAGTATTTT. It translates to CASSSGPQSGTDTQYF.

With respect to this clonotype: This may come from a read error, since a much larger clone is one base off. The rearrangement joins TRBV12-3 or TRBV12-4 to TRBJ1-1; D might be TRBD1 (5 bases). This CDR3 contains 12 residues. The CDR3 here is CVSSLTGAEAFF. DNA for the CDR3: TGTGTCAGCAGTTTAACGGGGGCTGAAGCTTTCTTT.

This chain joins TRBV7-2 and TRBJ2-6; no definite D call. Trimming pared 1 base from V and 0 bases from J, leaving 7 bases between. The CDR3 loop spans 16 amino acids. Germline CDR1 and CDR2: SGHTA and FQGNSA. CDR3 sequence: CASSLDASSGANVLTF. The CDR3 bases are TGTGCCAGCAGCTTAGATGCGAGCTCTGGGGCCAACGTCCTGACTTTC.

CDR3 sequence reads: CASSLVRDRNGYTF. The CDR3 DNA sequence: TGTGCCAGCAGCTTAGTCCGGGACAGGAATGGCTACACCTTC. The V and J genes are TRBV11-2 and TRBJ1-2, with 8 bases aligning to TRBD1. Germline CDR1 is SGHAT and CDR2 is FQNNGV. This CDR3 is built from 14 residues. V lost 1 base, J lost 6 bases, and 4 bases stayed unmatched.

The chain links TRBV29-1 to TRBJ2-7; weak D call: TRBD1 (6 bases). The CDR3 contains 12 residues. The germline V gene encodes CDR1 SQVTM and CDR2 ANQGSEA. The V and J ends lost 4 bases and 3 bases respectively, with 10 bases between them. CDR3 DNA sequence: TGCAGCGTTGCATTACAGGGCTACGAGCAGTACTTC. It is translated as CSVALQGYEQYF.

This clonotype was counted at least ten times. V is TRBV20-1 and J is TRBJ2-6; no clear D. CDR3 size: 14 residues. From germline, CDR1 is DFQATT and CDR2 SNEGSKA (reference sequence). Trimming removed 5 bases from V and 1 base from J, with 9 bases in between. CDR3 sequence: CSAGKSSGANVLTF. CDR3 DNA sequence: TGCAGTGCTGGGAAGTCATCTGGGGCCAACGTCCTGACTTTC.

This clonotype has more than one count but fewer than ten. The chain carries TRBV5-1 and TRBJ1-1; TRBD1 matches at 7 bases. Germline V gene sequence: CDR1 SGHRS, CDR2 YFSETQ. The ends lost 4 bases at V and 0 bases at J; junction bases unmatched: 6. The CDR3 has 15 amino acids. The CDR3 DNA is TGCGCCAGCAGCCTGACAGGGACCATGAACACTGAAGCTTTCTTT. Protein: CASSLTGTMNTEAFF.

Only a few counts were recorded for this clonotype. The V gene is TRBV12-3 or TRBV12-4, the J gene TRBJ2-7; 8 bases map to TRBD2. This CDR3 has 13 amino acids. Unmatched junction bases numbered 3, after V lost 6 bases and J lost 2 bases. This CDR3 reads CASSIAGTYEQYF. For the CDR3, the DNA is TGTGCCAGCAGCATAGCGGGGACCTACGAGCAGTACTTC.

The rearrangement links TRBV20-1 to TRBJ2-7, with D uncertain. In germline, CDR1 is DFQATT, CDR2 SNEGSKA (reference sequence). V lost 3 bases, J lost 4 bases, and 13 bases lay in between. The CDR3 covers 13 residues. In DNA form, the CDR3 reads TGCAGTGCTAGCCGCTTCTGGAGATACGAGCAGTACTTC. This sequence encodes CSASRFWRYEQYF.

The table lists this clonotype with a few counts. The V and J genes are TRBV29-1 and TRBJ1-1, with no clear D. Trimming pared 5 bases from V and 0 bases from J, leaving 19 bases between. This CDR3 has 16 amino acids. Germline lookup yields CDR1 SQVTM and CDR2 ANQGSEA. Here the CDR3 DNA reads TGCAGCGTTTACAGCGTAGAGGCGGGCATGAACACTGAAGCTTTCTTT. Translation: CSVYSVEAGMNTEAFF.

This clonotype was observed a handful of times. The gene calls are TRBV18 and TRBJ2-7, with 10 bases identical to TRBD1. CDR1 and CDR2 from the germline V gene are KGHSH and LQKENI. V shed 6 bases and J 3 bases; nucleotides not matched to a gene: 5. The CDR3 is 14 amino acids. This CDR3 reads CASSDRTGGYEQYF. The CDR3 DNA is TGTGCCAGCTCCGACCGGACAGGGGGCTACGAGCAGTACTTC.

This clonotype was counted between two and nine times. V gene TRBV10-3 combines with J gene TRBJ2-3; D may match TRBD1 or TRBD2 (5 bases each). The germline gives CDR1 ENHRY, CDR2 SYGVKD. V was trimmed by 0 bases and J by 0 bases, leaving 13 bases between them. This CDR3 is 17 amino acids long. CDR3: CAISESGGTLSTDTQYF. DNA of the CDR3: TGTGCCATCAGTGAGTCTGGGGGTACCCTTAGCACAGATACGCAGTATTTT.